A selection of T cell receptor beta chains follows, all from one sample in a study of T cell changes during pregnancy in multiple sclerosis. Assay used: immunoSEQ multiplex PCR; TCRdb lists only in-frame clones, some missing. The table has under 80,000 clones, 85% to 95% seen once. This specimen consisted of peripheral blood, obtained before pregnancy. All receptors come from a female donor with multiple sclerosis, enrolled in a pregnancy study. CDR3s include the opening cysteine and the closing phenylalanine or tryptophan. A D gene is named only where the DNA matches it firmly. The size field is filled for only some rows; it gives once, few, many or a size class.

V	J	size	D	length	DNA	CDR3
TRBV28	TRBJ2-1	once	TRBD2	18	TGTGCCAGCACCGCAGGGACTAGCGGGAACCTCTGGTACAATGAGCAGTTCTTC	CASTAGTSGNLWYNEQFF
TRBV29-1	TRBJ2-2	-	-	13	TGCAGCGTTGAAGAAGTAGGGGTCGGGGAGCTGTTTTTT	CSVEEVGVGELFF
TRBV14	TRBJ2-5	-	-	13	TGTGCCAGCAGCCAAGAACTCTGGGAGACCCAGTACTTC	CASSQELWETQYF
TRBV6-1	TRBJ2-7	-	TRBD2	14	TGTGCCAGCAGTGAAGAGGGACTAGACTACGAGCAGTACTTC	CASSEEGLDYEQYF
TRBV6-5	TRBJ1-3	-	-	16	TGTGCCAGCAGTTACTCGCAAAGCCACCCTGGAAACACCATATATTTT	CASSYSQSHPGNTIYF
TRBV14	TRBJ2-7	-	-	17	TGTGCCAGCAGCCAAGATTATTCGCCCCGAGGAGTCTACGAGCAGTACTTC	CASSQDYSPRGVYEQYF
TRBV7-9	TRBJ1-1	once	-	11	TGTGCCAGCAGCCCTCAGAATGAAGCTTTCTTT	CASSPQNEAFF
TRBV12-5	TRBJ1-1	many	-	15	TGTGCTAGTGGTTTGGGGCTTGCGGGCAACACTGAAGCTTTCTTT	CASGLGLAGNTEAFF
TRBV4-2	TRBJ2-7	-	TRBD2	15	TGTGCCAGCAGCCAGGGACTAGCCTTAGCCTACGAGCAGTACTTC	CASSQGLALAYEQYF
TRBV19	TRBJ1-2	-	-	12	TGTGCCAGTAGCGCGGGGATCTATGGCTACACCTTC	CASSAGIYGYTF
TRBV5-1	TRBJ2-7	-	TRBD2	17	TGCGCCAGCAGCTTGGGGACTAGCGGGAGTCGGCCGCGGGAGCAGTACTTC	CASSLGTSGSRPREQYF
TRBV7-9	TRBJ1-2	once	-	14	TGTGCCAGCAGCTTAGCAGCCCCACAGTATGGCTACACCTTC	CASSLAAPQYGYTF
TRBV18	TRBJ2-5	-	-	12	TGTGCCAGCTCCCAGTCCCAAGAGACCCAGTACTTC	CASSQSQETQYF
TRBV5-5	TRBJ2-7	-	TRBD1	17	TGTGCCAGCAGCTTAGGCAACGATCGGGACAGGTTTTACGAGCAGTACTTC	CASSLGNDRDRFYEQYF
TRBV10-3	TRBJ2-7	-	-	12	TGTGCCATTGGAGGGGACCGCTACGAGCAGTACTTC	CAIGGDRYEQYF
TRBV2	TRBJ1-3	-	-	14	TGTGCCAGCAGCTCCGTGAGCTCTGGAAACACCATATATTTT	CASSSVSSGNTIYF
TRBV29-1	TRBJ2-1	-	-	12	TGCAGCGTCAGGACTTCAGGCAATGAGCAGTTCTTC	CSVRTSGNEQFF
TRBV7-9	TRBJ2-7	-	TRBD2	16	TGTGCCAGCAGCCTGGGCCCTAGCGGGGGCTCCTACGAGCAGTACTTC	CASSLGPSGGSYEQYF
TRBV7-9	TRBJ1-4	once	-	14	TGTGCCAGCAGCCCCGCTACAACTAATGAAAAACTGTTTTTT	CASSPATTNEKLFF
TRBV19	TRBJ2-7	-	TRBD2	14	TGTGCCAGTAGCCGGGGGGAGGGCCCCTACGAGCAGTACTTC	CASSRGEGPYEQYF
TRBV13	TRBJ2-1	-	-	15	TGTGCCAGCAGCTTACAGGTCCCCTTGTACAATGAGCAGTTCTTC	CASSLQVPLYNEQFF
TRBV5-1	TRBJ1-1	-	-	15	TGCGCCAGCAGCTTGGCTGGGCAGGGAGGAACTGAAGCTTTCTTT	CASSLAGQGGTEAFF
TRBV5-6	TRBJ2-7	-	-	14	TGTGCCAGCAGCTTCCGTACGGGAACCTACGAGCAGTACTTC	CASSFRTGTYEQYF
TRBV9	TRBJ2-7	-	TRBD2	15	TGTGCCAGCAGCATGGGACTAGCGGGAGTATACGAGCAGTACTTC	CASSMGLAGVYEQYF
TRBV29-1	TRBJ2-7	-	TRBD2	16	TGCAGCGTTGAAGGGGGGACTAGCGGGATTCGGGACGAGCAGTACTTC	CSVEGGTSGIRDEQYF
TRBV7-9	TRBJ1-4	few	-	15	TGTGCCAGCAGCTTAGTGGCTTCCAGGAATGAAAAACTGTTTTTT	CASSLVASRNEKLFF
TRBV29-1	TRBJ2-7	-	TRBD1	11	TGCAGCGTCTTAACAGGGGCCGAGCAGTACTTC	CSVLTGAEQYF
TRBV15	TRBJ2-1	-	TRBD2	18	TGTGCCACCAGCAGAGATTTACTAGCGGGCCCCTCCTACAATGAGCAGTTCTTC	CATSRDLLAGPSYNEQFF
TRBV5-6	TRBJ2-5	-	TRBD2	16	TGTGCCAGCTCCAGGGGACTAGCGGGAGGTAGGGAGACCCAGTACTTC	CASSRGLAGGRETQYF
TRBV6-4	TRBJ2-3	-	-	16	TGTGCCAGCAGTGCCTCGGGGGCAGTCGGCACAGATACGCAGTATTTT	CASSASGAVGTDTQYF
TRBV6-5	TRBJ1-1	-	TRBD1	14	TGTGCCAGCAGTCAGAGGAGGGGGCGAACTGAAGCTTTCTTT	CASSQRRGRTEAFF
TRBV28	TRBJ1-2	-	-	13	TGTGCCAGCAGTTTTAACAGGGAATGGGGCTACACCTTC	CASSFNREWGYTF
TRBV27	TRBJ2-5	-	-	13	TGTGCCAGCAGTTTTCGTGGGGCGGAGACCCAGTACTTC	CASSFRGAETQYF
TRBV9	TRBJ2-1	-	TRBD2	17	TGTGCCAGCAGCGTATCATATAGCGGGAGAACCTACAATGAGCAGTTCTTC	CASSVSYSGRTYNEQFF
TRBV2	TRBJ1-5	-	-	14	TGTGCCAGCAGTAAGACAACTAGCAATCAGCCCCAGCATTTT	CASSKTTSNQPQHF
TRBV7-2	TRBJ2-7	-	TRBD2	16	TGTGCCAGCAGCTCCCCGCTTGGCGGGGGGACCTACGAGCAGTACTTC	CASSSPLGGGTYEQYF
TRBV19	TRBJ2-7	-	TRBD2	15	TGTGCCAGTAGATCGGGACTAGCAGAACTCTACGAGCAGTACTTC	CASRSGLAELYEQYF
TRBV7-6	TRBJ2-7	-	-	12	TGTGCCAGCGGCGGACAACCCTACGAGCAGTACTTC	CASGGQPYEQYF
TRBV4-3	TRBJ2-3	once	-	16	TGCGCCAGCAGCCAAGATAGCGGAACTAGCACAGATACGCAGTATTTT	CASSQDSGTSTDTQYF
TRBV7-9	TRBJ2-3	once	-	13	TGTGCCAGCAGCTCAGAATTCACAGATACGCAGTATTTT	CASSSEFTDTQYF
TRBV4-2	TRBJ2-6	-	TRBD2	17	TGTGCCAGCAGCCAAGAAGCGGGATCCTCTGGGGCCAACGTCCTGACTTTC	CASSQEAGSSGANVLTF
TRBV7-9	TRBJ1-1	-	TRBD1	16	TGTGCCAGCAGCCCTCTACAGGGGAGCGATCGCACTGAAGCTTTCTTT	CASSPLQGSDRTEAFF
TRBV11-3	TRBJ2-2	-	-	14	TGTGCCAGCAGCTTTGGCCAGTACGCCGGGGAGCTGTTTTTT	CASSFGQYAGELFF
TRBV27	TRBJ2-5	-	-	14	TGTGCCAGCAGTTTTGTGGGGGCCGGAGAGACCCAGTACTTC	CASSFVGAGETQYF
TRBV6-5	TRBJ2-1	-	TRBD2	16	TGTGCCAGCAGTTACTTAAGGACTAGCGGGAGGGATGAGCAGTTCTTC	CASSYLRTSGRDEQFF